The T cell receptor beta chain described here comes from a study of response to subunit inactivated influenza vaccine. Details on this clonotype: No antigen is known for it.

TCRdb recomputed calls from the RT-PCR reads with MiXCR, one row per CDR3 protein. The top ten hold 1.9% of the sample, which has approximately 520,000 distinct CDR3 sequences, about 25% seen once. Study findings and constraints: A suggestion made by the authors is that each seasonal influenza vaccination recruits few new T cells.

The V end was cut by 4 bases, the J end by 5 bases, with 14 bases between. CDR3 length equals 14 residues. Per the germline V gene, CDR1 is LGHDT and CDR2 is YNNKEL (reference sequence). The clonotype comes from a man in his fifties or sixties who received an inactivated influenza vaccine. The V call is TRBV3-1, the J call TRBJ2-5, with D possibly being TRBD1 (6 bases). The sequences come from CD4+ T cells sorted from PBMCs, collected about 5 days after vaccination. The DNA for the CDR3 is TGTGCCAGCAGCCGGCGGACAGCTACGGAGACCCAGTACTTC. Encoded protein: CASSRRTATETQYF.